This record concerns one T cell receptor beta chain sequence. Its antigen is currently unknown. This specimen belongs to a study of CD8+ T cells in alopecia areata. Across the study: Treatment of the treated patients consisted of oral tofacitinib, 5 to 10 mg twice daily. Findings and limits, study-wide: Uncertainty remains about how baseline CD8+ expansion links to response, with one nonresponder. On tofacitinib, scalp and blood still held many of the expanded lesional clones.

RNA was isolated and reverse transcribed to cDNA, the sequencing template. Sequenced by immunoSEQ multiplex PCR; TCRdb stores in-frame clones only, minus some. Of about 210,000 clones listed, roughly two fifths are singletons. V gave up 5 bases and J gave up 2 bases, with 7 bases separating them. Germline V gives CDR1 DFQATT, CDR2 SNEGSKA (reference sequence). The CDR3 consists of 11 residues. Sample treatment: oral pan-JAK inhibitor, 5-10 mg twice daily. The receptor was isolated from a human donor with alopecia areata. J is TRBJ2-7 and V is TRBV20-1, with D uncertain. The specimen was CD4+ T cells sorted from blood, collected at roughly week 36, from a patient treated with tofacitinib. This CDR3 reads CSADTTYEQYF. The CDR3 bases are TGCAGTGCTGACACCACCTACGAGCAGTACTTC.